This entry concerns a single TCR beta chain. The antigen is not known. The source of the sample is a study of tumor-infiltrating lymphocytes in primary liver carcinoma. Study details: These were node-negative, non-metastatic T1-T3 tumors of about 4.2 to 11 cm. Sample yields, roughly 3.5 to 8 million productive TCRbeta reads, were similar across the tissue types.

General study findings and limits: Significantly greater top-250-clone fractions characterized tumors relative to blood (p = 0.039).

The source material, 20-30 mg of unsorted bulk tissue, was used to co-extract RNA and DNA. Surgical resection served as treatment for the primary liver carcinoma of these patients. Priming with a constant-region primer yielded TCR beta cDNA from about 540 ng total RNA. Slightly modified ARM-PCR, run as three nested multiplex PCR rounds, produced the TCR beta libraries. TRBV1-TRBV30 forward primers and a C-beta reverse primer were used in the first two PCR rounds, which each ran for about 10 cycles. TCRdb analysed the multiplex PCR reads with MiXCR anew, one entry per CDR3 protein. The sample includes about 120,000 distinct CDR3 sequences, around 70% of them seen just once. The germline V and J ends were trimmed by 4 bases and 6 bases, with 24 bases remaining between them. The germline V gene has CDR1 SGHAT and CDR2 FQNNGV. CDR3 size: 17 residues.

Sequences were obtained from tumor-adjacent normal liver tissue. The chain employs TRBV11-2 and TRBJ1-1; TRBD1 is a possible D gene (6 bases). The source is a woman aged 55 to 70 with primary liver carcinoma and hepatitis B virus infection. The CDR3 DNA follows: TGTGCCAGCAGCTGGATGGTGGCGGGGGGCCACGACGCTGAAGCTTTCTTT. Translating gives CASSWMVAGGHDAEAFF.